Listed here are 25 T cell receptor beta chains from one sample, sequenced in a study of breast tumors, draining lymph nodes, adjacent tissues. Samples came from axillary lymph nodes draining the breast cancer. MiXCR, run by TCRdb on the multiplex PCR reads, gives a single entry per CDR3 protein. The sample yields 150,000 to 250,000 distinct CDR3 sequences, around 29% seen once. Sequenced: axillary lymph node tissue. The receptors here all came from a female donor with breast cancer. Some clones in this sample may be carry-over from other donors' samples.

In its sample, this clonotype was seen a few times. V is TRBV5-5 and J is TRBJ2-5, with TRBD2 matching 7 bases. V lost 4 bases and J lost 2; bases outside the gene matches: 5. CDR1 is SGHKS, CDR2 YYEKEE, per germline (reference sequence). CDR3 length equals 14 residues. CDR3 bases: TGTGCCAGCAGCACCACTAGCGCACAAGAGACCCAGTACTTC. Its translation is CASSTTSAQETQYF.

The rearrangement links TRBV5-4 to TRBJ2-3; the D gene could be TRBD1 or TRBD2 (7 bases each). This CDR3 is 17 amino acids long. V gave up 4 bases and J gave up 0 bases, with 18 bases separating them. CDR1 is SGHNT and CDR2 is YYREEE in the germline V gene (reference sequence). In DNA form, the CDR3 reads TGTGCCAGCAGCCCAACTAGCGAGGGGGCTAGCACAGATACGCAGTATTTT. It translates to CASSPTSEGASTDTQYF.

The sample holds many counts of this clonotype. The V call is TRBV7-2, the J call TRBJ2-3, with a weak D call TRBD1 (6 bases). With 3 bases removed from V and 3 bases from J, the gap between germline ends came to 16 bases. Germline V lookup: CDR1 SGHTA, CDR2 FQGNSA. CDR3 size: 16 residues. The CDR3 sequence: CASSFGQGIGTDTQYF. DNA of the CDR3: TGTGCCAGCAGCTTCGGGCAGGGGATTGGGACAGATACGCAGTATTTT.

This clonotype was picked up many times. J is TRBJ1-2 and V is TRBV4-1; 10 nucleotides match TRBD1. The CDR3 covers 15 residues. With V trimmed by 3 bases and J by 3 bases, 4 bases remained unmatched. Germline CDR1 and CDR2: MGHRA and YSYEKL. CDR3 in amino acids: CASSHQTGGDYGYTF. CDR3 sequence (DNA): TGCGCCAGCAGCCATCAGACAGGGGGCGACTATGGCTACACCTTC.

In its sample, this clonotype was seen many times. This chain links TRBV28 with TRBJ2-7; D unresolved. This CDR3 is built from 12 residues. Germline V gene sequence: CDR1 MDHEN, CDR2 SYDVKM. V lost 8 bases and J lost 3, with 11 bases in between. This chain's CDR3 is CASVTFGYEQYF. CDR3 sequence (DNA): TGTGCCAGCGTAACCTTCGGCTACGAGCAGTACTTC.

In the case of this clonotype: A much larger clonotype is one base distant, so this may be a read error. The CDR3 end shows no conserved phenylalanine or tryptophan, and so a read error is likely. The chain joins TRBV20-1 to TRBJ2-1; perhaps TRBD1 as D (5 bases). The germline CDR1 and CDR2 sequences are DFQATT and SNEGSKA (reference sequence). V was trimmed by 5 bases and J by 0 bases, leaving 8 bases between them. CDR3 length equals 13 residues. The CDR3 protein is CSAVTGSYNEQFS. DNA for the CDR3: TGCAGTGCTGTAACAGGCTCCTACAATGAGCAGTTCTCC.

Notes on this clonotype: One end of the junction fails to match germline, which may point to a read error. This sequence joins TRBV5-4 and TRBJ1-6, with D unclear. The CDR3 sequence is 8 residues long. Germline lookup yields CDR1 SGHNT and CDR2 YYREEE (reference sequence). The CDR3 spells CASSRNTF. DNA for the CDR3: TGTGCCAGCAGTCGGAACACGTTT.

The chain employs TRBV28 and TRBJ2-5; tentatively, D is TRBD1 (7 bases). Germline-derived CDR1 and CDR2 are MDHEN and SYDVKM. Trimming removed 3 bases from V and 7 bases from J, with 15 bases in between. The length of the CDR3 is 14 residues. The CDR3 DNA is TGTGCCAGCAGTTTGCAGGGGGGTCGAGGGACCCAGTACTTC. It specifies CASSLQGGRGTQYF.

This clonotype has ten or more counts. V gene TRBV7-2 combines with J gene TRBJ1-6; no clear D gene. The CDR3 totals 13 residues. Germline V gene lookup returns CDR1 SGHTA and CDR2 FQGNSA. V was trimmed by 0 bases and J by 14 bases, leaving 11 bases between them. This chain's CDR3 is CASSLARRATLHF. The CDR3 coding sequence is TGTGCCAGCAGCTTAGCGAGGCGGGCAACCCTCCACTTT.

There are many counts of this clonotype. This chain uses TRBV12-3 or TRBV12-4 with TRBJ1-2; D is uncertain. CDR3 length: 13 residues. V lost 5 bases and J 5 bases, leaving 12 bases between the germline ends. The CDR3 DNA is TGTGCCAGCAGTGAGCTAACCGAGTATGGCTACACCTTC. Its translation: CASSELTEYGYTF.

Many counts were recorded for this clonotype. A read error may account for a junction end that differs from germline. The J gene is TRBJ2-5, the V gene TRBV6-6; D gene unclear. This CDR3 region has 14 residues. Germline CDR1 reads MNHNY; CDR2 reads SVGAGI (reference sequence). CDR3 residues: CASSHSLGLETQYF. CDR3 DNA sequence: TGTGCCAGCAGTCACTCGCTAGGGCTGGAGACCCAGTACTTC.

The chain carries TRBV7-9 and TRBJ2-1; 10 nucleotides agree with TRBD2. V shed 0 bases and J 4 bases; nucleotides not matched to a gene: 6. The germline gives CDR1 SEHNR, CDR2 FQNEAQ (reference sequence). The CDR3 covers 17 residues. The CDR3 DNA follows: TGTGCCAGCAGCTTAGCCGTGGCTAGCGGGAGATACAATGAGCAGTTCTTC. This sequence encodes CASSLAVASGRYNEQFF.

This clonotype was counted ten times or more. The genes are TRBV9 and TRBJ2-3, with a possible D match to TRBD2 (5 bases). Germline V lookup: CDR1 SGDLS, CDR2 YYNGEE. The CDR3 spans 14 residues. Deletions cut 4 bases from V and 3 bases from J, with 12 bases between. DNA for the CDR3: TGTGCCAGCAGCAAAAGCGGTTTTACAGATACGCAGTATTTT. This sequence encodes CASSKSGFTDTQYF.

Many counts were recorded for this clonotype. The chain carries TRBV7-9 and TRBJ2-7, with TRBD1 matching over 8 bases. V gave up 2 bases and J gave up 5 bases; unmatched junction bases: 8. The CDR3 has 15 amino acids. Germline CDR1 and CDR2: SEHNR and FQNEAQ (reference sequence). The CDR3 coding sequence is TGTGCCAGCAGCTTACGAGCAGGGGGCTATGACGAGCAGTACTTC. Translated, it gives CASSLRAGGYDEQYF.

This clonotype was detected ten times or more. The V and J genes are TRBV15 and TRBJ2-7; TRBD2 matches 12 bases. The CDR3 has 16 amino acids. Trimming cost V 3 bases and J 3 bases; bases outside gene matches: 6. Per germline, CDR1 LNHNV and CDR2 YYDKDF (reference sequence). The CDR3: CATSSVSSGRGYEQYF. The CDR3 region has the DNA TGTGCCACCAGCAGTGTTTCTAGCGGGAGGGGCTACGAGCAGTACTTC.

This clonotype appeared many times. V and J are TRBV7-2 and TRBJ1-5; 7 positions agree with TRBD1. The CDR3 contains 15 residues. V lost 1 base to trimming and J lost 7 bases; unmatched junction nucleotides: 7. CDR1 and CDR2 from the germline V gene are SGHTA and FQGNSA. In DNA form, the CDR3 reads TGTGCCAGCAGCTTAGTACCGACAGGGATACAGCCCCAGCATTTT. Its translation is CASSLVPTGIQPQHF.

CDR3 sequence: CSAGTSGRAGDTQYF. Here the CDR3 DNA reads TGCAGTGCTGGGACTAGCGGGAGGGCTGGTGATACGCAGTATTTT. The rearrangement uses TRBV20-1 and TRBJ2-3; 16 nucleotides line up with TRBD2. V shed 5 bases, J shed 6 bases, and the junction held 5 bases outside the gene matches. The CDR3 extends over 15 amino acids. CDR1 is DFQATT and CDR2 is SNEGSKA in the germline V gene (reference sequence).

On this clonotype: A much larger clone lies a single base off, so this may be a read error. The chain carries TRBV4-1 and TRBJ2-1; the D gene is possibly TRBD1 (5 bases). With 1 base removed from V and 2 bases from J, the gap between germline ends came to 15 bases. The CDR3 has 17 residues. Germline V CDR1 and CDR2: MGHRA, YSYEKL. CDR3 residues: CASSQGAAGLPYNEQFF. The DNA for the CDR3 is TGCGCCAGCAGCCAAGGGGCGGCAGGGCTCCCCTACAATGAGCAGTTCTTC.

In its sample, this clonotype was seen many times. The CDR3 nucleotides read TGCAGTGCTAGGGATATGACCGTAAATTCACCCCTCCACTTT. This codes for CSARDMTVNSPLHF. The chain couples TRBV20-1 to TRBJ1-6; D remains ambiguous. V lost 3 bases and J 7 bases, leaving 13 bases between the germline ends. This CDR3 has 14 amino acids. Germline values: CDR1 DFQATT, CDR2 SNEGSKA (reference sequence).

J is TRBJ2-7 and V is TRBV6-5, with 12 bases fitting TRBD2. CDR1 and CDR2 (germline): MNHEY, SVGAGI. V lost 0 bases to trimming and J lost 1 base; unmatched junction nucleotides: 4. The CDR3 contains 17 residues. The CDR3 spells CASSYSGLAGRSYEQYF. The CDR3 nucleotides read TGTGCCAGCAGTTACTCTGGACTAGCGGGAAGGTCCTACGAGCAGTACTTC.

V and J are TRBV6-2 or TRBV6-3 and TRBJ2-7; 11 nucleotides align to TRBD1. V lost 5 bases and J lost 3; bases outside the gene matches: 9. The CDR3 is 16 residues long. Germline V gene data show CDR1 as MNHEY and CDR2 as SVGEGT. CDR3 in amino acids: CASSQRPGQGDYEQYF. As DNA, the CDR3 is TGTGCCAGCAGTCAGCGGCCGGGACAGGGGGACTACGAGCAGTACTTC.

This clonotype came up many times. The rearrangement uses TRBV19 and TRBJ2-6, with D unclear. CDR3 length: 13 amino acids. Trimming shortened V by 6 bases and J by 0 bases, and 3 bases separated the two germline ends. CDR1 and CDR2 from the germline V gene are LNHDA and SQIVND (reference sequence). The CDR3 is CASRDSGANVLTF. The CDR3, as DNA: TGTGCCAGTAGGGACTCTGGGGCCAACGTCCTGACTTTC.

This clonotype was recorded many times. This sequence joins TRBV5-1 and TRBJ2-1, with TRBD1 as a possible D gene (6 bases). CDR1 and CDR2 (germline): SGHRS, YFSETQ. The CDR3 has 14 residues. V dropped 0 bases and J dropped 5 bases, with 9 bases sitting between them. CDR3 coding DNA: TGCGCCAGCAGCTTGGGGGGGACAAACAATGAGCAGTTCTTC. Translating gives CASSLGGTNNEQFF.

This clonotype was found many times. The CDR3 DNA reads as TGTGCCAGCAGCCTATATAGCGGGGGGCGCCTCCAAGAGACCCAGTACTTC. The encoded protein is CASSLYSGGRLQETQYF. The rearrangement joins TRBV3-1 to TRBJ2-5; 10 positions agree with TRBD2. V lost 4 bases, J lost 1 base, and 9 bases stayed unmatched. CDR1 and CDR2 from the germline V gene are LGHDT and YNNKEL (reference sequence). This CDR3 comprises 17 residues.

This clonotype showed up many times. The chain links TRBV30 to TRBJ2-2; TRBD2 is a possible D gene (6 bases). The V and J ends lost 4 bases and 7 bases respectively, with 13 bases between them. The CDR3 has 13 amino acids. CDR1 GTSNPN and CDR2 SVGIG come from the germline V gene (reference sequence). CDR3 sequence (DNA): TGTGCCTGGAAGTCAGTAGCGGTCGGGGAGCTGTTTTTT. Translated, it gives CAWKSVAVGELFF.